This passage covers 15 T cell receptor beta chains from one sample sequenced in a study of Ad26.COV2.S vaccination and SARS-CoV-2 variants. The table came from immunoSEQ multiplex PCR; TCRdb's copy has only in-frame clones and leaves some out. The sample includes 400,000 to 500,000 clones, roughly nine tenths of them seen just once. Treatment described: 15 to 20 received Ad26.COV2.S at low or high dose, single or two shots; 5 received placebo; per-sample allocation not given. Samples came from day 63 after the first vaccine or placebo injection. Sequences were derived from peripheral blood, sampled in a trial of Ad26.COV2.S vaccine versus placebo. These receptor sequences come from a person aged 18-65 years who received the Ad26.COV2.S COVID-19 vaccine or a placebo.

This clone was counted between two and nine times. The chain employs TRBV10-2 and TRBJ1-6; TRBD1 might be the D (5 bases). Trimming left V 2 bases short and J 0 bases short, with 8 bases between. CDR1 and CDR2 (germline): WSHSY, SAAADI. The CDR3 has 16 amino acids. The CDR3 loop reads CASSERGLSYNSPLHF. CDR3 DNA sequence: TGCGCCAGCAGTGAGAGGGGACTCTCCTATAATTCACCCCTCCACTTT.

As DNA, the CDR3 is TGTGCCAGCAGCTTGGGCGGGAGGATGGATGAGCAGTTCTTC. Its translation: CASSLGGRMDEQFF. This chain links TRBV7-6 with TRBJ2-1; TRBD2 matches at 8 bases. This CDR3 has 14 amino acids. V shed 3 bases and J 8 bases; nucleotides not matched to a gene: 6. Per the germline V gene, CDR1 is SGHVS and CDR2 is FNYEAQ.

The chain has TRBV18 and TRBJ1-4; D is unclear. The CDR3 extends over 16 amino acids. CDR1 is KGHSH, CDR2 LQKENI, per germline. The V and J ends lost 3 bases and 7 bases respectively, with 18 bases between them. The CDR3 DNA is TGTGCCAGCTCACCCGCGGGGAGTGGTCTTGGTGAAAAACTGTTTTTT. As protein: CASSPAGSGLGEKLFF.

This clone was recorded once. The chain uses TRBV28 and TRBJ2-1, with D maybe TRBD2 (5 bases). Trimming pared 3 bases from V and 8 bases from J, leaving 14 bases between. Germline CDR1 reads MDHEN; CDR2 reads SYDVKM. The CDR3 extends over 14 amino acids. The CDR3 protein is CASSFRGTGDEQFF. DNA of the CDR3: TGTGCCAGCAGTTTTCGAGGAACCGGGGATGAGCAGTTCTTC.

The J gene is TRBJ1-2, the V gene TRBV5-1, with 8 bases matching TRBD1. V dropped 3 bases and J dropped 0; count of bases not matched to a gene: 10. CDR3 length: 17 residues. Germline values: CDR1 SGHRS, CDR2 YFSETQ. CDR3 coding DNA: TGCGCCAGCAGCTCTGGACAGGGAGGACTTCCTAACTATGGCTACACCTTC. This gives the protein CASSSGQGGLPNYGYTF. The full variable domain, its missing parts supplied by reference TRBV5-1 and TRBJ1-2, is KAGVTQTPRYLIKTRGQQVTLSCSPISGHRSVSWYQQTPGQGLQFLFEYFSETQRNKGNFPGRFSGRQFSNSRSEMNVSTLELGDSALYLCASSSGQGGLPNYGYTFGSGTRLTVV.

The V and J genes are TRBV7-9 and TRBJ1-6; no clear D gene. CDR1 SEHNR and CDR2 FQNEAQ come from the germline V gene (reference sequence). V was cut by 1 base and J by 10 bases, with 17 bases left in between. CDR3 length equals 16 residues. The chain's CDR3 is CASSLVSPSLGSPLHF. CDR3 in DNA: TGTGCCAGCAGCTTAGTCTCGCCCAGTTTGGGATCACCCCTCCACTTT.

The rearrangement joins TRBV7-3 to TRBJ2-1; 8 bases agree with TRBD2. Trimming cost V 5 bases and J 0 bases; bases outside gene matches: 3. This CDR3 spans 15 amino acids. CDR1 is SGHTA, CDR2 FQGTGA, per germline. The CDR3: CASSPLAASYNEQFF. The CDR3 coding sequence is TGTGCCAGCAGCCCACTAGCGGCCTCCTACAATGAGCAGTTCTTC.

The V call is TRBV27, the J call TRBJ2-1; TRBD1 might be the D (6 bases). The germline V gene encodes CDR1 MNHEY and CDR2 SMNVEV (reference sequence). The germline V and J ends were trimmed by 5 bases and 4 bases, with 18 bases remaining between them. CDR3 size: 16 residues. CDR3 bases: TGTGCCAGCAGTAATTCAGGTGGGGGCGGGTACAATGAGCAGTTCTTC. As protein: CASSNSGGGGYNEQFF.

The CDR3 DNA reads as TGTGCCAGCAGATCTCCGGGACCCTTATTCCGGAACACTGAAGCTTTCTTT. It codes for CASRSPGPLFRNTEAFF. The rearrangement joins TRBV5-8 to TRBJ1-1; a weak D match, TRBD1 (5 bases). The germline gives CDR1 SGHTS, CDR2 YDEGEE. The CDR3 contains 17 residues. The V end was cut by 5 bases, the J end by 1 base, with 21 bases between.

This chain uses TRBV25-1 with TRBJ2-7; D unclear. Trimming shortened V by 8 bases and J by 0 bases, and 11 bases separated the two germline ends. This CDR3 is 13 amino acids long. Germline V gene lookup returns CDR1 MGHDK and CDR2 SYGVNS. CDR3 amino acids: CASAPVYSYEQYF. CDR3 DNA: TGTGCCAGCGCCCCTGTGTACTCCTACGAGCAGTACTTC.

The chain combines TRBV29-1 with TRBJ1-2; a possible D gene is TRBD1 (5 bases). The germline V gene has CDR1 SQVTM and CDR2 ANQGSEA. The CDR3 runs to 16 residues. Between the trimmed V and J ends, which lost 2 bases and 3 bases, there was a span of 19 bases. The CDR3: CSVERSGGGADYGYTF. The CDR3 bases are TGCAGCGTTGAAAGGTCGGGGGGAGGGGCTGACTATGGCTACACCTTC.

The V gene is TRBV7-2, the J gene TRBJ1-2; 8 bases are shared with TRBD1. The CDR3 loop spans 14 amino acids. Germline V gene data show CDR1 as SGHTA and CDR2 as FQGNSA. The junction had 5 bases not matched to a gene; V was cut back by 1 base and J by 7 bases. The CDR3 is CASSLEGTGLGYTF. DNA for the CDR3: TGTGCCAGCAGCTTAGAAGGGACAGGCCTTGGCTACACCTTC.

This chain joins TRBV5-6 and TRBJ2-7; TRBD2 aligns across 7 bases. The CDR3 length is 15 residues. V was pared by 4 bases and J by 0 bases, with 7 bases of the junction left unmatched. Germline V gene data show CDR1 as SGHDT and CDR2 as YYEEEE. This chain's CDR3 is CASSPNSGASYEQYF. CDR3 bases: TGTGCCAGCAGCCCTAACAGCGGGGCCTCCTACGAGCAGTACTTC.

This sequence joins TRBV30 and TRBJ2-5; no firm D call. The CDR3 is made up of 13 amino acids. The germline V gene has CDR1 GTSNPN and CDR2 SVGIG (reference sequence). Between the trimmed V and J ends, which lost 2 bases and 8 bases, there was a span of 15 bases. CDR3 sequence: CAWSYPAVYTQYF. The CDR3 nucleotides read TGTGCCTGGAGTTACCCCGCTGTGTATACCCAGTACTTC.

The chain joins TRBV5-1 to TRBJ2-1, with a weak D call TRBD1 (6 bases). This CDR3 has 15 residues. V was trimmed by 4 bases and J by 4 bases, leaving 15 bases between them. Per the germline V gene, CDR1 is SGHRS and CDR2 is YFSETQ. The CDR3 region has the DNA TGCGCCAGCAGCCTAGCACAGGGCGTGTACAATGAGCAGTTCTTC. Translation gives CASSLAQGVYNEQFF.